This T cell receptor beta chain was obtained from a study of blood T cells in healthy people across ages. Study-level results: Expanded clonotype shifts may have been confounded, as the donors had an unknown CMV status. The lack of PBMC sorting stopped any conclusive naive versus antigen-experienced comparison. TCR beta diversity per million T cells fell roughly linearly with age.

Isolated per sample were at least 6 million PBMCs. Between the trimmed V and J ends, which lost 6 bases and 3 bases, there was a span of 18 bases. The CDR3 covers 15 residues. In germline, CDR1 is SGHRS, CDR2 YFSETQ. Turning to this clonotype: No antigen is known for it.

Next came a second PCR, run for 7 to 11 cycles, which used a sample-barcoded 5' primer along with a J-beta primer mix. TCRdb called the 5' RACE reads again in MiXCR, with one record for every CDR3 protein. The sample has about 2 million distinct CDR3 sequences, roughly 50% seen once. The chain combines TRBV5-1 with TRBJ2-5, with no clear D. This clonotype was sampled from a woman aged 40 to 50 in good health. The specimen sequenced was blood. In DNA form, the CDR3 reads TGCGCCAGCACCCCCCGGCAGAATCCTAAAGAGACCCAGTACTTC. This sequence encodes CASTPRQNPKETQYF. The complete variable domain, with remaining parts taken from reference TRBV5-1 and TRBJ2-5, reads KAGVTQTPRYLIKTRGQQVTLSCSPISGHRSVSWYQQTPGQGLQFLFEYFSETQRNKGNFPGRFSGRQFSNSRSEMNVSTLELGDSALYLCASTPRQNPKETQYFGPGTRLLVL.